Each of the 26 T cell receptor beta chains below was sequenced from the same sample in a study of T cells after yellow fever vaccination. TCRdb processed the 5' RACE reads anew with MiXCR; each CDR3 protein has one entry. The data hold hundreds of thousands of distinct CDR3 sequences, with roughly an eighth observed a single time. Here the sequenced sample was PBMCs, taken on the day of the yellow fever booster vaccination. The receptor set was obtained from a man aged 30 to 39 who received the YFV17D yellow fever vaccine.

This chain connects TRBV7-9 to TRBJ2-7; 9 positions match TRBD2. The V segment lost 5 bases and the J segment 8 bases; nucleotides outside the gene matches: 19. The V gene's germline CDR1 is SEHNR and CDR2 FQNEAQ (reference sequence). The CDR3 is 17 amino acids. The CDR3 nucleotides read TGTGCCAGCAGCCTCCACGGAATAGCGGGGGCCCTCGCGCAGCAGTACTTC. It yields the protein CASSLHGIAGALAQQYF.

This chain connects TRBV5-1 to TRBJ2-1; 8 bases are shared with TRBD2. The V segment lost 4 bases and the J segment 8 bases; nucleotides outside the gene matches: 11. The CDR3 consists of 15 residues. Germline loops: CDR1 SGHRS, CDR2 YFSETQ. The DNA of the CDR3 is TGCGCCAGCAGCCCGTTGCAGCGGGAGCTCCATGAGCAGTTCTTC. This codes for CASSPLQRELHEQFF. The full variable domain, rest sourced from reference TRBV5-1 and TRBJ2-1, is KAGVTQTPRYLIKTRGQQVTLSCSPISGHRSVSWYQQTPGQGLQFLFEYFSETQRNKGNFPGRFSGRQFSNSRSEMNVSTLELGDSALYLCASSPLQRELHEQFFGPGTRLTVL.

The gene calls are TRBV5-1 and TRBJ2-5; the match to TRBD2 covers 10 bases. V was pared by 0 bases and J by 4 bases, with 3 bases of the junction left unmatched. Germline CDR1 is SGHRS and CDR2 is YFSETQ. The CDR3 is 15 amino acids. CDR3 in DNA: TGCGCCAGCAGCTTGGTGCCTAGCGGGAGAGAGACCCAGTACTTC. The encoded protein is CASSLVPSGRETQYF.

The J gene is TRBJ2-7, the V gene TRBV7-6, with D unclear. V dropped 1 base and J dropped 5 bases, with 12 bases sitting between them. The CDR3 is made up of 14 amino acids. Per the germline V gene, CDR1 is SGHVS and CDR2 is FNYEAQ. For the CDR3, the DNA is TGTGCCAGCAGCTTAGGGCAGAATACTCACGAGCAGTACTTC. It is translated as CASSLGQNTHEQYF.

This sequence joins TRBV11-2 and TRBJ1-5, with 7 bases lining up with TRBD1. CDR3 size: 15 residues. The J segment lost 4 bases and the V segment lost 2 bases, leaving 5 bases of the junction unmatched. Germline-derived CDR1 and CDR2 are SGHAT and FQNNGV. The CDR3 protein is CASSLSQQGNQPQHF. In DNA, the CDR3 is TGTGCCAGCAGCTTATCCCAACAGGGGAATCAGCCCCAGCATTTT.

Only a few counts were recorded for this clonotype. This sequence joins TRBV20-1 and TRBJ1-4; 9 bases align to TRBD1. In germline, CDR1 is DFQATT, CDR2 SNEGSKA (reference sequence). The V segment lost 3 bases and the J segment 10 bases; nucleotides outside the gene matches: 3. The CDR3 extends over 12 amino acids. In DNA form, the CDR3 reads TGCAGTGCTAGTTTGGACAGGGGAAAACTGTTTTTT. This encodes CSASLDRGKLFF.

This clonotype has a handful of counts. This sequence joins TRBV7-9 and TRBJ2-7; no clear D gene. This CDR3 is 14 amino acids long. With 1 base removed from V and 2 bases from J, the gap between germline ends came to 9 bases. Germline CDR1 and CDR2: SEHNR and FQNEAQ (reference sequence). The CDR3 spells CASSLGLTTYEQYF. The CDR3 nucleotides read TGTGCCAGCAGCTTAGGGCTGACGACCTACGAGCAGTACTTC.

This clonotype was counted many times. This chain uses TRBV5-1 with TRBJ2-1, with 8 bases aligning to TRBD2. Per germline, CDR1 SGHRS and CDR2 YFSETQ. The CDR3 consists of 15 residues. J gave up 7 bases and V 7 bases, and 13 bases lay outside the gene matches. CDR3 in DNA: TGCGCCAGCGCCCCGGGGGGGACGAACTTGAATGAGCAGTTCTTC. This gives the protein CASAPGGTNLNEQFF.

There are many counts of this clonotype. The chain carries TRBV10-3 and TRBJ2-3, with D possibly TRBD2 on 6 matching bases. In germline, CDR1 is ENHRY, CDR2 SYGVKD. The V end was cut by 0 bases, the J end by 14 bases, with 15 bases between. The CDR3 is 13 residues long. CDR3 DNA: TGTGCCATCAGTGAGTCGGTGGGGGAGGTGCCGTATTTT. Its translation: CAISESVGEVPYF.

V and J are TRBV5-1 and TRBJ2-7; 8 nucleotides match TRBD1. The V gene end was trimmed by 0 bases and the J gene end by 6 bases; junction bases not matched to a gene: 8. Germline V gene sequence: CDR1 SGHRS, CDR2 YFSETQ. The CDR3 contains 15 residues. CDR3 loop: CASSLEPRGRREQYF. The CDR3 nucleotides are TGCGCCAGCAGCTTGGAGCCCAGGGGGCGCCGCGAGCAGTACTTC.

The chain couples TRBV5-4 to TRBJ1-1; D is unresolved. In germline, CDR1 is SGHNT, CDR2 YYREEE (reference sequence). V was cut by 6 bases and J by 0 bases, with 6 bases left in between. The CDR3 has 12 residues. The CDR3 DNA follows: TGTGCCAGCAATCAGATGAACACTGAAGCTTTCTTT. Translating gives CASNQMNTEAFF.

This chain links TRBV18 with TRBJ2-5; no firm D call. Looked up from germline, CDR1 is KGHSH and CDR2 is LQKENI. V was trimmed by 3 bases and J by 5 bases, leaving 16 bases between them. There are 15 residues in the CDR3. The CDR3 spells CASSPDGRDVETQYF. CDR3 DNA: TGTGCCAGCTCACCGGACGGAAGGGATGTGGAGACCCAGTACTTC.

V usage is TRBV5-6 and J usage is TRBJ1-1; D might be TRBD1 (5 bases). Trimming removed 4 bases at V and 6 bases at J, with 19 bases between. Germline V lookup: CDR1 SGHDT, CDR2 YYEEEE. This CDR3 spans 15 amino acids. The CDR3 protein is CASSPPGRWTSEAFF. CDR3 in DNA: TGTGCCAGCAGCCCCCCGGGGAGGTGGACATCTGAAGCTTTCTTT.

The V and J genes are TRBV12-3 or TRBV12-4 and TRBJ1-4; D not resolved. CDR3 length equals 15 residues. Trimming removed 6 bases from V and 9 bases from J, with 20 bases in between. For the CDR3, the DNA is TGTGCCAGCAGCCGTCAAGGAATTGTCGAGAAAAAACTGTTTTTT. Translated: CASSRQGIVEKKLFF.

This clonotype has more than one count but fewer than ten. This chain joins TRBV5-1 and TRBJ2-6, with D possibly TRBD2 on 5 matching bases. The CDR3 length is 16 residues. Germline V lookup: CDR1 SGHRS, CDR2 YFSETQ. With 4 bases removed from V and 0 bases from J, the gap between germline ends came to 11 bases. The CDR3 nucleotides read TGCGCCAGCAGCAGCCTAGCTAGCTCTGGGGCCAACGTCCTGACTTTC. Its translation is CASSSLASSGANVLTF.

The V and J genes are TRBV7-9 and TRBJ1-5; D call uncertain. Trimming pared 1 base from V and 11 bases from J, leaving 6 bases between. The V gene's germline CDR1 is SEHNR and CDR2 FQNEAQ (reference sequence). This CDR3 region has 11 residues. CDR3 sequence (DNA): TGTGCCAGCAGCTTAGACGGGGCCCAGCATTTT. Protein: CASSLDGAQHF.

This clonotype appeared many times. V gene TRBV19 combines with J gene TRBJ2-1, with D tentatively TRBD1 or TRBD2 (5 bases each). Between the trimmed V and J ends, which lost 4 bases and 10 bases, there was a span of 8 bases. Germline assignment: CDR1 LNHDA and CDR2 SQIVND (reference sequence). The CDR3 has 11 residues. The CDR3, as DNA: TGTGCCAGTAGTAGGGACGCCGAGCAGTTCTTC. Translating it yields CASSRDAEQFF.

This clonotype was recorded many times. V gene TRBV18 combines with J gene TRBJ2-1; D uncertain. Per germline, CDR1 KGHSH and CDR2 LQKENI. This CDR3 contains 13 residues. V lost 2 bases and J 6 bases, leaving 8 bases between the germline ends. In nucleotides, the CDR3 is TGTGCCAGCTCACCAGGTCTGGCCAATGAGCAGTTCTTC. Its protein product is CASSPGLANEQFF.

This clonotype was observed a handful of times. The chain links TRBV7-2 to TRBJ1-2; D may be TRBD1 (5 bases). V was pared by 1 base and J by 3 bases, with 9 bases between. CDR1 and CDR2 from the germline V gene are SGHTA and FQGNSA. The CDR3 covers 14 residues. The CDR3 nucleotides read TGTGCCAGCAGCTTAGGCAGGGAATACTATGGCTACACCTTC. Protein sequence: CASSLGREYYGYTF.

The chain uses TRBV4-3 and TRBJ1-4; D not resolved. Germline CDR1 LGHNA, CDR2 YSLEER. The V gene lost 4 bases and the J gene lost 1 base, with 16 bases spanning the gap. This CDR3 is 17 amino acids long. CDR3 coding DNA: TGCGCCAGCAGCCGAGCCGTCCCGGGAATAACTAATGAAAAACTGTTTTTT. This encodes CASSRAVPGITNEKLFF.

This clonotype was recorded at least ten times. The chain uses TRBV12-3 or TRBV12-4 and TRBJ2-1, with 7 nucleotides matching TRBD2. J was trimmed by 5 bases and V by 3 bases; bases with no gene match: 1. The CDR3 extends over 13 amino acids. This CDR3 reads CASSFGRDNEQFF. Here the CDR3 DNA reads TGTGCCAGCAGTTTTGGGAGGGACAATGAGCAGTTCTTC.

This chain joins TRBV12-3 or TRBV12-4 and TRBJ2-7; D gene uncertain. V was shortened by 6 bases and J by 0 bases, with 15 bases between the two germline ends. The CDR3 loop spans 15 amino acids. The CDR3 here is CASSPTVLSSYEQYF. CDR3 DNA sequence: TGTGCCAGCAGCCCCACAGTCCTAAGCTCCTACGAGCAGTACTTC.

This clonotype came up a few times. The V call is TRBV11-2, the J call TRBJ2-7, with 10 positions matching TRBD1. This CDR3 contains 19 residues. V was pared by 2 bases and J by 6 bases, with 19 bases of the junction left unmatched. The germline V gene has CDR1 SGHAT and CDR2 FQNNGV. For the CDR3, the DNA is TGTGCCAGCAGCTTAAGGGAGACAGGGGGCTCAGCGGGAGAACCCGAGCAGTACTTC. This sequence encodes CASSLRETGGSAGEPEQYF.

A few counts support this clonotype. The chain carries TRBV6-4 and TRBJ2-1, with 7 nucleotides matching TRBD2. After removal of 0 bases from V and 4 bases from J, the junction contained 12 bases not matched to a gene. There are 18 residues in the CDR3. Germline-derived CDR1 and CDR2 are MRHNA and SNTAGT. The CDR3 sequence is CASSDSRAGGSNYNEQFF. The CDR3 DNA sequence: TGTGCCAGCAGTGACTCGAGAGCGGGCGGGAGTAATTACAATGAGCAGTTCTTC.

This clonotype occurred a few times. J is TRBJ2-7 and V is TRBV6-2 or TRBV6-3; the D is unclear. The V end lost 6 bases, the J end lost 0 bases, and 6 bases lay between the germline ends. Germline CDR1 reads MNHEY; CDR2 reads SVGEGT. The CDR3 has 12 amino acids. CDR3 loop: CASRRLSYEQYF. The CDR3, as DNA: TGTGCCAGCAGACGCCTCTCCTACGAGCAGTACTTC.

This clonotype has a count of ten or more. The chain employs TRBV5-1 and TRBJ2-1; tentative D call: TRBD2 (5 bases). CDR1 is SGHRS and CDR2 is YFSETQ in the germline V gene. This CDR3 region has 16 residues. Between the trimmed V and J ends, which lost 1 base and 2 bases, there was a span of 13 bases. As DNA, the CDR3 is TGCGCCAGCAGCTTGTCTCCGGGAAGGGCCTACAATGAGCAGTTCTTC. Protein sequence: CASSLSPGRAYNEQFF.